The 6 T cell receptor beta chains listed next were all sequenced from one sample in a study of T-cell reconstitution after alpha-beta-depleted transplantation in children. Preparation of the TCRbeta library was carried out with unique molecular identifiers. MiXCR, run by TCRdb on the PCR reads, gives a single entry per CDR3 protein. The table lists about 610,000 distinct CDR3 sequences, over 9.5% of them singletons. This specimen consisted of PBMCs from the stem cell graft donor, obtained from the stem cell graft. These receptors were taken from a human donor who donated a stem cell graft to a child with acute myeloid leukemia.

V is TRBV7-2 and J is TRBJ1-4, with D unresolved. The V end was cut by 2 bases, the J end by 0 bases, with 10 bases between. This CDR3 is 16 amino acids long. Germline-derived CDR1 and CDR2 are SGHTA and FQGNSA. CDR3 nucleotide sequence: TGTGCCAGCAGCTTACGCCCTTTGGCAACTAATGAAAAACTGTTTTTT. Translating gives CASSLRPLATNEKLFF.

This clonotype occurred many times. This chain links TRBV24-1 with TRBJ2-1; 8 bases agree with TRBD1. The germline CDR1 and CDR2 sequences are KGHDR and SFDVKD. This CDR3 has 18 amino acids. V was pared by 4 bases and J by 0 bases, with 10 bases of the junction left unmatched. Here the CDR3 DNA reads TGTGCCACCAGTGACTCCGGGACAGGCCCCGTCTCCTACAATGAGCAGTTCTTC. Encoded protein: CATSDSGTGPVSYNEQFF.

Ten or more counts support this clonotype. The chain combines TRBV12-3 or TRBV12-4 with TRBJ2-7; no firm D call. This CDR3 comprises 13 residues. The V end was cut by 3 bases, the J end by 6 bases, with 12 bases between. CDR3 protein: CASSFQTSSEQYF. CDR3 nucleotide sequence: TGTGCCAGCAGTTTTCAGACCTCAAGCGAGCAGTACTTC.

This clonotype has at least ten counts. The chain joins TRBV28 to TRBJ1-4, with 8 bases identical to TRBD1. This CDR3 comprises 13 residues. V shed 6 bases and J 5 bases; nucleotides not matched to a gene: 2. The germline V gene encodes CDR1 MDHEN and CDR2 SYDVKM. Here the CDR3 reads CASRGTGNEKLFF. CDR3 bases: TGTGCCAGCAGGGGGACAGGAAATGAAAAACTGTTTTTT.

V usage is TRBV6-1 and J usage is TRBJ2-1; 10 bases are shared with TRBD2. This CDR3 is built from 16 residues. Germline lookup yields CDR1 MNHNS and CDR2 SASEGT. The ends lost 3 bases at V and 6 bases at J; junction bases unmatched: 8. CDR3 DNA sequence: TGTGCCAGCAGTGACCAGCGGGAGGGCCTTAGCAATGAGCAGTTCTTC. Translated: CASSDQREGLSNEQFF.

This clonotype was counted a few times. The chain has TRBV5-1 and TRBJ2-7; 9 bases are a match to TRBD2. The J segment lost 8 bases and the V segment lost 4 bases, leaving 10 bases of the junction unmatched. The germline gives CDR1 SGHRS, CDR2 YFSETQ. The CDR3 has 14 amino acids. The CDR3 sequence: CASSERSGRIQQYF. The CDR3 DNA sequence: TGCGCCAGCAGCGAACGTAGCGGGAGAATTCAGCAGTACTTC.